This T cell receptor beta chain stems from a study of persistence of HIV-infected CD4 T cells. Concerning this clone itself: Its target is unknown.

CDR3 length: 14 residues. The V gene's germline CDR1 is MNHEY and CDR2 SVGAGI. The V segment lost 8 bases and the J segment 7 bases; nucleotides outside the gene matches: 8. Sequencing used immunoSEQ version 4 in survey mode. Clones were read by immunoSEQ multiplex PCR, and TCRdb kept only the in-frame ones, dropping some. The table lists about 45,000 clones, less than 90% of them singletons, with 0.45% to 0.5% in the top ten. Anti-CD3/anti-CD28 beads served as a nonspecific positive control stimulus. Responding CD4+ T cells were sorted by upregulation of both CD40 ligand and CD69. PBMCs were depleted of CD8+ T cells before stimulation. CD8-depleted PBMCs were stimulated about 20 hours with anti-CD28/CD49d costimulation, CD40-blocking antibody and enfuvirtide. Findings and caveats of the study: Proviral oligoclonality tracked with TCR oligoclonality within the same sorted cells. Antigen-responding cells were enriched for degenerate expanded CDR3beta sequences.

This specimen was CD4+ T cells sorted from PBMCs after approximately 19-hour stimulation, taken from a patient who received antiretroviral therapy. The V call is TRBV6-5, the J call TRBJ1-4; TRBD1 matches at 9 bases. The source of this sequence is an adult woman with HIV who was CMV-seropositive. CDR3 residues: CASSDRGRSEKLFF. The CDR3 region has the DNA TGTGCCAGCTCGGACAGGGGACGGTCTGAAAAACTGTTTTTT.